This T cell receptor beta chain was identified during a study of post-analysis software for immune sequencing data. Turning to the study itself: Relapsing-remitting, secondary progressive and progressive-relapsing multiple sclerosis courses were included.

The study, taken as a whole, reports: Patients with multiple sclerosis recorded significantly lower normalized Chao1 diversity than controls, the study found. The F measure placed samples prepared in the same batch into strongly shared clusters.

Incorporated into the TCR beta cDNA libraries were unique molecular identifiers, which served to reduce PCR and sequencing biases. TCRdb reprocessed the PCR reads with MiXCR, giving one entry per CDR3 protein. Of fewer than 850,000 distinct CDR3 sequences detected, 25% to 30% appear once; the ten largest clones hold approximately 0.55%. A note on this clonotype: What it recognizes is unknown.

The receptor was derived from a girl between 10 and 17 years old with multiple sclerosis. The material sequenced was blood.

CDR3 loop: CATSRDGVADTQYF. CDR3 sequence (DNA): TGTGCCACCAGCAGAGATGGGGTCGCGGATACGCAGTATTTT. The chain links TRBV15 to TRBJ2-3; D is unresolved. CDR1 and CDR2 from the germline V gene are LNHNV and YYDKDF (reference sequence). The CDR3 runs to 14 residues. V shed 0 bases and J shed 6 bases, with 10 bases lying between them.